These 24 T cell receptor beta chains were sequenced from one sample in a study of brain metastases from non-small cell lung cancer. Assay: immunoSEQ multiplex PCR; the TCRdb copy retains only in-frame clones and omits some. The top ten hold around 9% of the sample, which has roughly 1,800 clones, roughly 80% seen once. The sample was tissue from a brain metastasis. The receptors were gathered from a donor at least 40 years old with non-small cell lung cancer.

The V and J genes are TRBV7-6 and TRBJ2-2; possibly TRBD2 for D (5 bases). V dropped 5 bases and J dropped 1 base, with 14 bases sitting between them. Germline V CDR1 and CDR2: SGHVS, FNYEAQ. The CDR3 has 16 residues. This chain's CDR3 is CASSLREQMNTGELFF. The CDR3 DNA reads TGTGCCAGCAGCCTACGGGAACAGATGAACACCGGGGAGCTGTTTTTT.

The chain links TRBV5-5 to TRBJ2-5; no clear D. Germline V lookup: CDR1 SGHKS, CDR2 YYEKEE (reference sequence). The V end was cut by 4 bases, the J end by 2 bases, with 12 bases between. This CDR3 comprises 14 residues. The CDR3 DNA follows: TGTGCCAGCAGCCGGACCCATTCACAAGAGACCCAGTACTTC. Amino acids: CASSRTHSQETQYF.

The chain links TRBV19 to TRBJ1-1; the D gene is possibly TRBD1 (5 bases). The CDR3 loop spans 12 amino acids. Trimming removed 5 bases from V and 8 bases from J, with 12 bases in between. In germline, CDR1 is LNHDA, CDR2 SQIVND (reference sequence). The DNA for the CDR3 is TGTGCCAGTAGTCCACCGGGACGGGAAGCTTTCTTT. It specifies CASSPPGREAFF.

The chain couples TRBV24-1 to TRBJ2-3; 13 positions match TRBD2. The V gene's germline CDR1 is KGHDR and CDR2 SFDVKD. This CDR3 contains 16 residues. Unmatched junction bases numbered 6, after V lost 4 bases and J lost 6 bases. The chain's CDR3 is CATSDNGLAGADTQYF. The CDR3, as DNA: TGTGCCACCAGTGACAACGGACTAGCGGGGGCGGATACGCAGTATTTT.

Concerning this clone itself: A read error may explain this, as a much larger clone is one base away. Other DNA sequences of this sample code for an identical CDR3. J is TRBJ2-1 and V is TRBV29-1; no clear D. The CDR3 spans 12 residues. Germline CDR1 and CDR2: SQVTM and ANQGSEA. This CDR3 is CSVPVMGNEQFF. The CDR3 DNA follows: TGCAGCGTTCCAGTTATGGGCAATGAACAGTTCTTC.

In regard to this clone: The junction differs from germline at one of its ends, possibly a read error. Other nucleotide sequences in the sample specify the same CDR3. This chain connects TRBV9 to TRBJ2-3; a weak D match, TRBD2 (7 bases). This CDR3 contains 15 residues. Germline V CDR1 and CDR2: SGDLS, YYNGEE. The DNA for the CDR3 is TGTGCCAGTAGCGTAGGGGAGGGGGGCACAGATACGCAGTATTTT. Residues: CASSVGEGGTDTQYF.

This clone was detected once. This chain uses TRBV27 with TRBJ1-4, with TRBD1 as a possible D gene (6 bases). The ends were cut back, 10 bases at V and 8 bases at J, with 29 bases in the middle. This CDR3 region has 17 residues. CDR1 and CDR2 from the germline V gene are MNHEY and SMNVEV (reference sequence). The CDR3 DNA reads TGTGCCATCCAAAGTCGACAGGACGGGGAGAGGGAAGAAAAACTGTTTTTT. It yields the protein CAIQSRQDGEREEKLFF.

The CDR3 sequence: CASSPYGDTWNYGYTF. CDR3 in DNA: TGTGCCAGCTCACCGTACGGGGACACTTGGAACTATGGCTACACCTTC. V usage is TRBV18 and J usage is TRBJ1-2, with a possible D match to TRBD1 (6 bases). This CDR3 comprises 16 residues. Per the germline V gene, CDR1 is KGHSH and CDR2 is LQKENI. Trimming removed 3 bases at V and 2 bases at J, with 16 bases between. The complete variable domain, with remaining parts taken from reference TRBV18 and TRBJ1-2, reads NAGVMQNPRHLVRRRGQEARLRCSPMKGHSHVYWYRQLPEEGLKFMVYLQKENIIDESGMPKERFSAEFPKEGPSILRIQQVVRGDSAAYFCASSPYGDTWNYGYTFGSGTRLTVV.

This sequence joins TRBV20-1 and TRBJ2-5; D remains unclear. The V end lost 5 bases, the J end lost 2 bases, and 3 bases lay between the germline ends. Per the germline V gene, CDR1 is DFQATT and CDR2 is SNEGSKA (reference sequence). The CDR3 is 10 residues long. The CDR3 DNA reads TGCAGTGCTTTTCAAGAGACCCAGTACTTC. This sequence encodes CSAFQETQYF.

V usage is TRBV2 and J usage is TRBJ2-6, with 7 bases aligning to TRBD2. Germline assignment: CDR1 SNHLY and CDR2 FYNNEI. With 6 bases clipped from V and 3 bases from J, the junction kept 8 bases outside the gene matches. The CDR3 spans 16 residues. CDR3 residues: CASSPQRGVGANVLTF. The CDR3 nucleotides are TGTGCCAGCAGCCCCCAACGGGGGGTTGGGGCCAACGTCCTGACTTTC.

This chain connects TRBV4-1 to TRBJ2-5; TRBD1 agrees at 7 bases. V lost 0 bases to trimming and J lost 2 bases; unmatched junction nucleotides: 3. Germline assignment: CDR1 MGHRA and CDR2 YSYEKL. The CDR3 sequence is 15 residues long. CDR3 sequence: CASSQEARGQETQYF. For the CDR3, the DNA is TGCGCCAGCAGCCAAGAGGCCAGGGGGCAAGAGACCCAGTACTTC.

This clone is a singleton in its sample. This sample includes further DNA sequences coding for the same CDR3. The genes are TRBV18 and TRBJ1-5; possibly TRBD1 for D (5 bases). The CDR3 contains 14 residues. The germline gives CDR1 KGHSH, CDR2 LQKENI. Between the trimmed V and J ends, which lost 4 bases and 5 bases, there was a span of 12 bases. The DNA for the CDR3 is TGTGCCAGCTCACTTCAGGGAGCGGATCAGCCCCAGCATTTT. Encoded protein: CASSLQGADQPQHF.

The CDR3 loop is CASSRQDYSYGYTF. The CDR3 DNA reads as TGTGCCAGTAGTCGACAGGACTACTCCTATGGCTACACCTTC. The chain recombines TRBV19 with TRBJ1-2, with a tentative D call TRBD1 (6 bases). CDR3 length: 14 amino acids. Germline CDR1 and CDR2: LNHDA and SQIVND (reference sequence). The V end was cut by 5 bases, the J end by 4 bases, with 14 bases between.

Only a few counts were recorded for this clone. The CDR3 here is CASRPPTGVGEQYF. CDR3 DNA sequence: TGTGCCAGCAGACCCCCGACAGGGGTAGGCGAGCAGTACTTC. The chain combines TRBV2 with TRBJ2-7; 8 bases match TRBD1. The V and J ends lost 6 bases and 6 bases, in that order; junction bases with no gene match: 10. Germline-derived CDR1 and CDR2 are SNHLY and FYNNEI. The CDR3 runs to 14 residues.

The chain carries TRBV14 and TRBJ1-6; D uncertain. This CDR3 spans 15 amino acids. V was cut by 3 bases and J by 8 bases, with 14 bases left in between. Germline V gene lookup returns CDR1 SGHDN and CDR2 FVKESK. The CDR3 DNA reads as TGTGCCAGCAGCCAGAGGAGGAAGCGTGATTCACCCCTCCACTTT. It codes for CASSQRRKRDSPLHF.

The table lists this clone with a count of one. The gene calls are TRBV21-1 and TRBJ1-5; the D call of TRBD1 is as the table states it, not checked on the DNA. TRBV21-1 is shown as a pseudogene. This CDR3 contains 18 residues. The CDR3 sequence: CASSKVGRRGQGIQLQHF. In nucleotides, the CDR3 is TGTGCCAGCAGCAAAGTAGGTCGGAGGGGACAGGGGATTCAGCTCCAGCATTTT.

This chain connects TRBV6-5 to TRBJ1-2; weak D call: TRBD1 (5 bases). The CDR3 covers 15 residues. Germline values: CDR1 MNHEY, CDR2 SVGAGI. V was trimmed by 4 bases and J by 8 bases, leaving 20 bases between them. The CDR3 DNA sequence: TGTGCCAGCAGTTTCGGAGCAGTCGAGCAGGGAGGCTACACCTTC. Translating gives CASSFGAVEQGGYTF.

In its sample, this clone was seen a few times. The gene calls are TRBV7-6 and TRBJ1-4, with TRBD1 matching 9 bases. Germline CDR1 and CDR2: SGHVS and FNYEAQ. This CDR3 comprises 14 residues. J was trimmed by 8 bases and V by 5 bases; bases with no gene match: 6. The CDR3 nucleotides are TGTGCCAGCAGCGCGGACAGGGGAAGAGAAAAACTGTTTTTT. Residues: CASSADRGREKLFF.

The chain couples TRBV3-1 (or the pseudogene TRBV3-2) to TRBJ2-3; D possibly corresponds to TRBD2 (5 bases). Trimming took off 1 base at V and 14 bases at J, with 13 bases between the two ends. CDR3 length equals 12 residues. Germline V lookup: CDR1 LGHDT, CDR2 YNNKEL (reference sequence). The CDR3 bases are TGTGCCAGCAGCCAAGGTGGAGGCACGTGGTATTTT. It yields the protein CASSQGGGTWYF.

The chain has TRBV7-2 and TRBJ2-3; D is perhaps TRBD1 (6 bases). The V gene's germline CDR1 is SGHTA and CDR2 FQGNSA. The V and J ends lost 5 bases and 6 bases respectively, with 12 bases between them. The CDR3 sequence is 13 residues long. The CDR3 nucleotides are TGTGCCAGCAGCGTACCAGGGGTGGATACGCAGTATTTT. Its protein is CASSVPGVDTQYF.

DNA for the CDR3: TGTGCCAGCAGTTACTTAGACAGGGCACTGAACACTGAAGCTTTCTTT. Its translation: CASSYLDRALNTEAFF. This rearrangement joins TRBV6-5 to TRBJ1-1, with 7 bases aligning to TRBD1. CDR3 length: 16 residues. The germline gives CDR1 MNHEY, CDR2 SVGAGI. V shed 1 base and J 0 bases; nucleotides not matched to a gene: 5.

Here the CDR3 reads CASSRTPTPNYGYTF. The DNA of the CDR3 is TGTGCCAGCTCTAGGACGCCAACTCCTAACTATGGCTACACCTTC. The gene calls are TRBV6-5 and TRBJ1-2; no clear D. The V end lost 8 bases, the J end lost 0 bases, and 16 bases lay between the germline ends. The CDR3 is 15 residues long. The germline CDR1 and CDR2 sequences are MNHEY and SVGAGI.

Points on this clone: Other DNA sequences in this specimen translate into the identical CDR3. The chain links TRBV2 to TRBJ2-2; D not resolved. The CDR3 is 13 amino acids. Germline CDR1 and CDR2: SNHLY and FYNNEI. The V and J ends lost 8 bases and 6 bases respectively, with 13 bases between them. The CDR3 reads CASSRTGAGELFF. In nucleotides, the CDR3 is TGTGCCAGCTCCCGGACCGGAGCCGGGGAGCTGTTTTTT.

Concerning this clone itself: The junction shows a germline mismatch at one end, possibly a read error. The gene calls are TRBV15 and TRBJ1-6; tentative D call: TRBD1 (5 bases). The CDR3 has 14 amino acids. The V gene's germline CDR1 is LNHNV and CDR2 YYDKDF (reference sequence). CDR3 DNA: TGTGCCACCGCCCCGAGGGGCATAAATTCACCCTTCTACTTT. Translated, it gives CATAPRGINSPFYF.